This TCR beta chain is drawn from a study of cytomegalovirus exposure and HLA in healthy donors. In the case of this clone: Its antigen remains unidentified.

Study findings and constraints: With high specificity and sensitivity, the classifier reportedly diagnosed cytomegalovirus status. Most TCR sequences were seen very rarely across donors, but some public TCRs occurred in many. TCR beta chains numbering roughly 150 were designated cytomegalovirus-associated.

Per the germline V gene, CDR1 is SGHAT and CDR2 is FQNNGV. V was clipped by 6 bases and J by 4 bases; unmatched bases: 4. This CDR3 has 14 residues. Generated by immunoSEQ multiplex PCR, the TCRdb table keeps only in-frame clones and is missing some. In the table there are approximately 60,000 clones, 80% to 95% of which are singletons. The gene calls are TRBV11-2 and TRBJ2-3, with TRBD2 matching 10 bases. This sequence was found in a man aged 18 to 30 in good health and CMV-seronegative. Sequencing was carried out using PBMCs. CDR3 in amino acids: CASSRTSGADTQYF. The CDR3 nucleotides read TGTGCCAGCAGTAGGACTAGCGGTGCAGATACGCAGTATTTT.